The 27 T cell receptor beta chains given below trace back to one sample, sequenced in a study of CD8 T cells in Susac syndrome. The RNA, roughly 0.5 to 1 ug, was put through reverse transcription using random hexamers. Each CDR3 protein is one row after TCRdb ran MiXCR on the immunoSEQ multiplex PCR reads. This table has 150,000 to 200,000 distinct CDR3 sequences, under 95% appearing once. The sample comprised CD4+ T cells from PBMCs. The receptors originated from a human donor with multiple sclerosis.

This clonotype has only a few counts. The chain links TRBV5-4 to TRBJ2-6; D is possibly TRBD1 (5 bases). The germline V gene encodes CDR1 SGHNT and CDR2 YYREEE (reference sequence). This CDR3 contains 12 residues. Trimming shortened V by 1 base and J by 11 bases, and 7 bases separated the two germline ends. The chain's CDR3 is CASSLQGDVLTF. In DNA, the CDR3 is TGTGCCAGCAGCTTGCAAGGGGACGTCCTGACTTTC.

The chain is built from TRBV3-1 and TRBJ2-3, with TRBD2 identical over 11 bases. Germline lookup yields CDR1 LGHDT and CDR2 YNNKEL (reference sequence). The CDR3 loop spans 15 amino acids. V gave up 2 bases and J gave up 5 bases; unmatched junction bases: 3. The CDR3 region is CASSQLAGGRDTQYF. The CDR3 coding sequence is TGTGCCAGCAGCCAACTAGCGGGAGGAAGAGATACGCAGTATTTT.

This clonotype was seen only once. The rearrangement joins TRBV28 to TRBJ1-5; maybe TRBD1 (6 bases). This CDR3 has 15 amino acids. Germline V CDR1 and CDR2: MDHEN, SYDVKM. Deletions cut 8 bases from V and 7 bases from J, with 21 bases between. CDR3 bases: TGTGCCAGCGACAGGACTCTAGGAATGGTCCAGCCCCAGCATTTT. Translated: CASDRTLGMVQPQHF. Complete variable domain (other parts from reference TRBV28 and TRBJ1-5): DVKVTQSSRYLVKRTGEKVFLECVQDMDHENMFWYRQDPGLGLRLIYFSYDVKMKEKGDIPEGYSVSREKKERFSLILESASTNQTSMYLCASDRTLGMVQPQHFGDGTRLSIL.

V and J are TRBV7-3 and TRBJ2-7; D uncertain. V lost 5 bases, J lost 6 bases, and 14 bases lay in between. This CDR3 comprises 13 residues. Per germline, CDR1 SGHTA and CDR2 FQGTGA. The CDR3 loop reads CASSLGFGAEQYF. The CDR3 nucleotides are TGTGCCAGCAGCCTGGGGTTCGGAGCCGAGCAGTACTTC.

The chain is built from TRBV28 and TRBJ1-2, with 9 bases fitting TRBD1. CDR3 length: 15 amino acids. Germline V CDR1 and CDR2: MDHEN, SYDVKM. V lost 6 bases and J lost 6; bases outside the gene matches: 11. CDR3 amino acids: CASSLSDRGLDGYTF. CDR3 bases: TGTGCCAGCAGCCTCTCCGACAGGGGGTTAGATGGCTACACCTTC.

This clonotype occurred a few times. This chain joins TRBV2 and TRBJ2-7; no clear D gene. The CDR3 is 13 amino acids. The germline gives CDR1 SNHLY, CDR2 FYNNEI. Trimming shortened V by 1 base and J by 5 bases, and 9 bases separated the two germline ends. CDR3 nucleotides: TGTGCCAGCAGTGAAGGCGATCGCCACGAGCAGTACTTC. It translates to CASSEGDRHEQYF.

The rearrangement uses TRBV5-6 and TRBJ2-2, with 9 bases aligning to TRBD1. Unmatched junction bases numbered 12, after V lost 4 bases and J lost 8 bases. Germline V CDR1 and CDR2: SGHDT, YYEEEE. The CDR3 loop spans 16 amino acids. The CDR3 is CASSLGTGIVTGELFF. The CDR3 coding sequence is TGTGCCAGCAGCCTCGGGACAGGGATCGTCACGGGGGAGCTGTTTTTT.

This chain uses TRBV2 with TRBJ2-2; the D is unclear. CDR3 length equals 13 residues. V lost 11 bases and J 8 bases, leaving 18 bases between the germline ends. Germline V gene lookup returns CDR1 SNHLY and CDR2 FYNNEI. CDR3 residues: CAGLLTTGGELFF. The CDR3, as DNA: TGTGCCGGGCTCCTCACCACGGGTGGGGAGCTGTTTTTT.

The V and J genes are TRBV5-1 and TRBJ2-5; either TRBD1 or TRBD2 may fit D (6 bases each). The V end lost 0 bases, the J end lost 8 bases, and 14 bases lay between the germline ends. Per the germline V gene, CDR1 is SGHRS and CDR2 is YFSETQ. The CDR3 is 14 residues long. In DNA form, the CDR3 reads TGCGCCAGCAGCTTGGCCGGCGGGGACATCACCCAGTACTTC. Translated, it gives CASSLAGGDITQYF.

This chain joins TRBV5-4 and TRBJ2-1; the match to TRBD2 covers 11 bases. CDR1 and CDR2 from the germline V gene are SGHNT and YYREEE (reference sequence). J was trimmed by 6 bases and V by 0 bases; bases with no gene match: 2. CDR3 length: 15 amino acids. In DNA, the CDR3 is TGTGCCAGCAGCTTGGCGGGACTAGCGGTCAATGAGCAGTTCTTC. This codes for CASSLAGLAVNEQFF.

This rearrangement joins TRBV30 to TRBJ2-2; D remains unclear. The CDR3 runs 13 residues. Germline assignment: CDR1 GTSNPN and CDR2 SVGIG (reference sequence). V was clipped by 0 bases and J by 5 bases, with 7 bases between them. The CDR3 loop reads CAWSVRPTGELFF. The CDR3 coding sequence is TGTGCCTGGAGTGTGAGGCCAACCGGGGAGCTGTTTTTT.

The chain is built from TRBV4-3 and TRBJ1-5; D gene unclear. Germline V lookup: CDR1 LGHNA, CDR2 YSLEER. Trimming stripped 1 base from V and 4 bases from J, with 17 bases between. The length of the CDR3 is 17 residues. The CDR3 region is CASSQGLPGVYNQPQHF. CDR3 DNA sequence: TGCGCCAGCAGCCAAGGACTTCCCGGAGTTTATAATCAGCCCCAGCATTTT.

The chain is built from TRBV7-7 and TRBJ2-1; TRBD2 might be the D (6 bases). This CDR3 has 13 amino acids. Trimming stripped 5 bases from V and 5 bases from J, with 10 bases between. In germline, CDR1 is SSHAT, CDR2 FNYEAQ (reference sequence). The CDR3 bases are TGTGCCAGCAGCCGGGACTTTGACAATGAGCAGTTCTTC. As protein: CASSRDFDNEQFF.

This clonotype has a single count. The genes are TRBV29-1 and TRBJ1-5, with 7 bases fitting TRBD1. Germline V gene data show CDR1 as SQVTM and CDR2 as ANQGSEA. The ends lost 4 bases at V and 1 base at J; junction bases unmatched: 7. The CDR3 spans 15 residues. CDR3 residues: CSVGTQGGSNQPQHF. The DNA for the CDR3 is TGCAGCGTTGGGACCCAGGGGGGAAGCAATCAGCCCCAGCATTTT.

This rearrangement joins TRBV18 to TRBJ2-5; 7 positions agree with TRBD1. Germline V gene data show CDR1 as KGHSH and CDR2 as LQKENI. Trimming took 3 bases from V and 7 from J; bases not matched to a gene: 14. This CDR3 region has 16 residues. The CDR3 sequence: CASSPSGQANRGTQYF. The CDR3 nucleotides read TGTGCCAGCTCACCTTCAGGACAGGCAAATCGCGGGACCCAGTACTTC.

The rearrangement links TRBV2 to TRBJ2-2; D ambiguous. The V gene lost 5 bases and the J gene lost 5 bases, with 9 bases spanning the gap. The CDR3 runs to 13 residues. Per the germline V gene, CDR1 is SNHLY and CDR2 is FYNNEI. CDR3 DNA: TGTGCCAGCAGTAACCAAGTGACCGGGGAGCTGTTTTTT. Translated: CASSNQVTGELFF. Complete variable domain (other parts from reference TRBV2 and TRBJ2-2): EPEVTQTPSHQVTQMGQEVILRCVPISNHLYFYWYRQILGQKVEFLVSFYNNEISEKSEIFDDQFSVERPDGSNFTLKIRSTKLEDSAMYFCASSNQVTGELFFGEGSRLTVL.

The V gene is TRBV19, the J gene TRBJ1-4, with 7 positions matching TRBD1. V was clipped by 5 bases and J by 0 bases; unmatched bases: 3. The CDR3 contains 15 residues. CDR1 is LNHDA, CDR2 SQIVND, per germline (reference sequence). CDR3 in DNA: TGTGCCAGTAGTGGGACAGACGCAACTAATGAAAAACTGTTTTTT. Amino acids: CASSGTDATNEKLFF.

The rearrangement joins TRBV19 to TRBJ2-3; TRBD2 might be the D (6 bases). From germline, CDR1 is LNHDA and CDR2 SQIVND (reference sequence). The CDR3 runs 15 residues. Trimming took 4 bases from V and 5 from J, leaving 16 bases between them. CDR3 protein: CASSTPGGDGDTQYF. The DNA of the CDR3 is TGTGCCAGTAGTACCCCTGGAGGGGACGGAGATACGCAGTATTTT.

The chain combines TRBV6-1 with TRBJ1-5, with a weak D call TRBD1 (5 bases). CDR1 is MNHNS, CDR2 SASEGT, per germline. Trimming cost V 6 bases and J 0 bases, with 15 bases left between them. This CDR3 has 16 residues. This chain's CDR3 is CASSRTGRGSNQPQHF. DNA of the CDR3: TGTGCCAGCAGCCGGACGGGGCGAGGTAGCAATCAGCCCCAGCATTTT.

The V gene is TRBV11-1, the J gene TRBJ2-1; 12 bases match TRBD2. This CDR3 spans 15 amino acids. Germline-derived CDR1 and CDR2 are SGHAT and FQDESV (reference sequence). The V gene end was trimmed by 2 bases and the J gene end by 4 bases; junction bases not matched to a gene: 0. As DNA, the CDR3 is TGTGCCAGCAGCTTAACTAGCGGGGGGTACAATGAGCAGTTCTTC. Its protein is CASSLTSGGYNEQFF.

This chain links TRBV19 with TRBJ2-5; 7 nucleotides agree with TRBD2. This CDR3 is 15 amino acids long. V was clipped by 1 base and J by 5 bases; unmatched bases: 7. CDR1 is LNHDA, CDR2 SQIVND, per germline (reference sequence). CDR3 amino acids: CASSIGPAGDETQYF. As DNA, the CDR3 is TGTGCCAGTAGTATAGGTCCCGCGGGGGATGAGACCCAGTACTTC.

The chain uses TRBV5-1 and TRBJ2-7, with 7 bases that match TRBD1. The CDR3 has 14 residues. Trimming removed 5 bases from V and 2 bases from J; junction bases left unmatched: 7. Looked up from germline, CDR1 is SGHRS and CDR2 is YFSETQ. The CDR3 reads CASRPTGDAYEQYF. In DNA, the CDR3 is TGCGCCAGCAGACCAACAGGGGACGCCTACGAGCAGTACTTC.

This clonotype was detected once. In nucleotides, the CDR3 is TGCAGTGTGTCGACAGCCGGGACTTTTAAAGAGACCCAGTACTTC. This encodes CSVSTAGTFKETQYF. V usage is TRBV20-1 and J usage is TRBJ2-5; tentatively, D is TRBD2 (6 bases). Germline assignment: CDR1 DFQATT and CDR2 SNEGSKA (reference sequence). V gave up 7 bases and J gave up 3 bases, with 21 bases separating them. This CDR3 has 15 residues.

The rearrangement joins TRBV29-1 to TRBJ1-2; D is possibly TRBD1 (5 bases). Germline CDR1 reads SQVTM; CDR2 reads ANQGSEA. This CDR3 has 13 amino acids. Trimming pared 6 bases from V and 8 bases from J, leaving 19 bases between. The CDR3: CSVKPGTTEGYTF. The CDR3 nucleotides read TGCAGCGTAAAACCCGGGACCACGGAGGGCTACACCTTC.

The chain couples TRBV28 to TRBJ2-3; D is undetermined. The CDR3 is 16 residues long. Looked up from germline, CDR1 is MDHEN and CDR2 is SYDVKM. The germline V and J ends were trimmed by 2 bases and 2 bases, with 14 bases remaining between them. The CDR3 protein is CASSLTGQTSTDTQYF. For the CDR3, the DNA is TGTGCCAGCAGTTTAACCGGGCAAACCTCCACAGATACGCAGTATTTT.

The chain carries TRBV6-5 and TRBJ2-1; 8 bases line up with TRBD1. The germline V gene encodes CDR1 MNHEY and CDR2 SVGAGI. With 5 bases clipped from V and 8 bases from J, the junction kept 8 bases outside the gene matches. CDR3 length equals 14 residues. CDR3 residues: CASSPRQGSDEQFF. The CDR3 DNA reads TGTGCCAGCAGTCCGAGACAGGGGAGCGATGAGCAGTTCTTC.

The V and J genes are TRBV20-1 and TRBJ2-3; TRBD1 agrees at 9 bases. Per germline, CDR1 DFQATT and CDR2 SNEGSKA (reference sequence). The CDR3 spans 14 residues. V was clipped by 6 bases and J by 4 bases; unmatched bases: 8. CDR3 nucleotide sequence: TGCAGTGCACCCGGGACAGGGAAACCAGATACGCAGTATTTT. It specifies CSAPGTGKPDTQYF.